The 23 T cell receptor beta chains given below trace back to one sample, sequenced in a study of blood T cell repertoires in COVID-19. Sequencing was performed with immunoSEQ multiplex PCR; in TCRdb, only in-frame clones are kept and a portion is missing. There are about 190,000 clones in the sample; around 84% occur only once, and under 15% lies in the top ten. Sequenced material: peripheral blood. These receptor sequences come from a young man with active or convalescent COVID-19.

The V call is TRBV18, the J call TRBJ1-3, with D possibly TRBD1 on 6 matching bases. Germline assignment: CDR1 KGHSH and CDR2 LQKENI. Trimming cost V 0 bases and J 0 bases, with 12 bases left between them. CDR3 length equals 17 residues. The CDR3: CASSPPGRGVSGNTIYF. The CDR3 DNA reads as TGTGCCAGCTCACCACCGGGCAGGGGCGTCTCTGGAAACACCATATATTTT.

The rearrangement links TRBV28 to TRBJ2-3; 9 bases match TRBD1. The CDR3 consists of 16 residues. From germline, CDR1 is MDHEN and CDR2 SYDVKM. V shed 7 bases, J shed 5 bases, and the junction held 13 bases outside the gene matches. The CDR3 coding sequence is TGTGCCAGCACTCTACCCGGGACAGGGCAAAGAGATACGCAGTATTTT. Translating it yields CASTLPGTGQRDTQYF.

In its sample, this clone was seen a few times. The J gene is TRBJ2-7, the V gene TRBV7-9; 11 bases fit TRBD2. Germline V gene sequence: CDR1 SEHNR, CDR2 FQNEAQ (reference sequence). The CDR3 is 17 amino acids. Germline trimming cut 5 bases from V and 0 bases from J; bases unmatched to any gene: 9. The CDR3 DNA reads TGTGCCAGCAGCCCCGCCCGGGGACTAGCGGACTCCTACGAGCAGTACTTC. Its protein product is CASSPARGLADSYEQYF.

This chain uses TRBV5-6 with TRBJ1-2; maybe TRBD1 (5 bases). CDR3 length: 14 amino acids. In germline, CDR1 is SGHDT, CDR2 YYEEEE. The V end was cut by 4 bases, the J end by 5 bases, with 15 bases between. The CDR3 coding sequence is TGTGCCAGCAGCAGGAAGGGTCGGGGGTATGGCTACACCTTC. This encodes CASSRKGRGYGYTF.

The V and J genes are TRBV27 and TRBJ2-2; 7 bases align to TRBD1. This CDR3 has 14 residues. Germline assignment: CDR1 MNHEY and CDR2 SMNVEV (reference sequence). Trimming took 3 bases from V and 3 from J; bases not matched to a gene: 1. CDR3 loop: CASSFQGDTGELFF. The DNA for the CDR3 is TGTGCCAGCAGTTTCCAGGGGGACACCGGGGAGCTGTTTTTT.

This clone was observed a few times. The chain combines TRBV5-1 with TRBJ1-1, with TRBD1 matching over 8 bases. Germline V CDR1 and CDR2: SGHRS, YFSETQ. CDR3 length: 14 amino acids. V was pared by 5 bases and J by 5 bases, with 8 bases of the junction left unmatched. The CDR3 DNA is TGCGCCAGCAGGGGAGACAGGGGCCGAACTGAAGCTTTCTTT. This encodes CASRGDRGRTEAFF.

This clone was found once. The CDR3 DNA sequence: TGTGCCAGCTCACCACAGGGAGCCGGCTCTAACTATGGCTACACCTTC. It specifies CASSPQGAGSNYGYTF. The rearrangement links TRBV18 to TRBJ1-2; no definite D call. V lost 1 base to trimming and J lost 0 bases, with 12 bases between them. This CDR3 is built from 16 residues. The V gene's germline CDR1 is KGHSH and CDR2 LQKENI.

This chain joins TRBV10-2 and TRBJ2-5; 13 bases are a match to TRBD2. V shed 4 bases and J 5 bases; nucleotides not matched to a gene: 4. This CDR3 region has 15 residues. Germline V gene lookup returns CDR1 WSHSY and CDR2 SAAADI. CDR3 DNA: TGCGCCAGCAGTGGGACTAGCGGGAGTGGGGAGACCCAGTACTTC. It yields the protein CASSGTSGSGETQYF.

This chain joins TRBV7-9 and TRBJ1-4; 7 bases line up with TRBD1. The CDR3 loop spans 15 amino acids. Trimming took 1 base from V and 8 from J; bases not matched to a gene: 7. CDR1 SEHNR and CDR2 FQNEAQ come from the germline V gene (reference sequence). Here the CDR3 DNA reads TGTGCCAGCAGCTTAGGACAGGGATTAGGCGAAAAACTGTTTTTT. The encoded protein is CASSLGQGLGEKLFF.

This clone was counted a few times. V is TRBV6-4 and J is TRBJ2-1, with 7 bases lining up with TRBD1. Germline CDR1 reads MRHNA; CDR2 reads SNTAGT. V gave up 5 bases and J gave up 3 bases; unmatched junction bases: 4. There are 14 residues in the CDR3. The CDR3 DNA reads TGTGCCAGCAGTCAAGGGACAGACTACAATGAGCAGTTCTTC. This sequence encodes CASSQGTDYNEQFF.

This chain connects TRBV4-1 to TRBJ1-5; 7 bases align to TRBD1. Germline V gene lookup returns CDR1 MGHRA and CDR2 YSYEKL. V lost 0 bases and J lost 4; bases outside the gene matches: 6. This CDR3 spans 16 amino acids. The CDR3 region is CASSQDQGEQNQPQHF. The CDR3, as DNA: TGCGCCAGCAGCCAAGATCAGGGGGAGCAAAATCAGCCCCAGCATTTT.

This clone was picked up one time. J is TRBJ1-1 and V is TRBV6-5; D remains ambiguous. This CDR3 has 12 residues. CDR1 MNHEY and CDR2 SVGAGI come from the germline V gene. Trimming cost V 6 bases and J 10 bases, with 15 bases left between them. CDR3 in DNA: TGTGCCAGCAGGAACTCCGGGATCAGAGCTTTCTTT. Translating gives CASRNSGIRAFF.

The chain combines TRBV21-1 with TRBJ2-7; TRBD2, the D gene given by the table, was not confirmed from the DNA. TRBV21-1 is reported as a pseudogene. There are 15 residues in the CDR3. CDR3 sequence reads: CANPKRSQPSDEQYF. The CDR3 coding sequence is TGTGCCAACCCGAAAAGGTCGCAGCCGAGCGACGAGCAGTACTTC.

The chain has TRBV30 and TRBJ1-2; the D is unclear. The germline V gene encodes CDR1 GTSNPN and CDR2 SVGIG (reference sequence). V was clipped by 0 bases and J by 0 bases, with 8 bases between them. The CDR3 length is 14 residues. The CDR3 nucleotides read TGTGCCTGGAGTGTAGGTGGGCCTAACTATGGCTACACCTTC. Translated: CAWSVGGPNYGYTF.

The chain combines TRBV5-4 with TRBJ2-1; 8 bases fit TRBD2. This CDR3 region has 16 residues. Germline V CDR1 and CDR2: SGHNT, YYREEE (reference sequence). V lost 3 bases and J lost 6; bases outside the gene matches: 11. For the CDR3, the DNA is TGTGCCAGCAGCTACGACGGGAGGGCTATTTTCAATGAGCAGTTCTTC. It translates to CASSYDGRAIFNEQFF.

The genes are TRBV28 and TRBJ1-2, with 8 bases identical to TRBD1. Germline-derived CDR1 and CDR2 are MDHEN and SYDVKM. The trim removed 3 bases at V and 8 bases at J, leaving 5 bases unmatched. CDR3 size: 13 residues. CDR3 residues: CASSFRQGSGYTF. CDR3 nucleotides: TGTGCCAGCAGTTTTCGACAGGGGAGCGGCTACACCTTC.

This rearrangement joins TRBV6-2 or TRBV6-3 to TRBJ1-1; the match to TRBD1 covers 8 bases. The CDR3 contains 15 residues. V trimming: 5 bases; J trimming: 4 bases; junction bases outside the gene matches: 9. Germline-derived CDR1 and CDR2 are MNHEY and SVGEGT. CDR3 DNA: TGTGCCAGCAGTCCACAGGGGGAGGCGATCACTGAAGCTTTCTTT. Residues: CASSPQGEAITEAFF.

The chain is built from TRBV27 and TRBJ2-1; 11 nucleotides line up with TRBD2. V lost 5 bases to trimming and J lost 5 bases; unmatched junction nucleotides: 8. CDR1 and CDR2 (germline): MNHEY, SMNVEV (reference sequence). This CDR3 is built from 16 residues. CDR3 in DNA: TGTGCCAGCAGTCACGCCACTAGCGGGAGAAACAATGAGCAGTTCTTC. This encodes CASSHATSGRNNEQFF.

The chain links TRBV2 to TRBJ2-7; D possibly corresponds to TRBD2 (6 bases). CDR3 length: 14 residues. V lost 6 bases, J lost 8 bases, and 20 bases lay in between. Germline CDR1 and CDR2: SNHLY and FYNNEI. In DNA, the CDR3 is TGTGCCAGCAGGGACCCCCTGGAGGGTTGGCAGCAGTACGTC. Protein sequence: CASRDPLEGWQQYV.

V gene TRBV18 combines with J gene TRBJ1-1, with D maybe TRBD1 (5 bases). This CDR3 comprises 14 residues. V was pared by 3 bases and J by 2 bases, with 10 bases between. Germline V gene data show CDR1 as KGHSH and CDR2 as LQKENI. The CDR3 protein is CASSPVQGNTEAFF. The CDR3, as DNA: TGTGCCAGCTCACCGGTCCAGGGTAACACTGAAGCTTTCTTT. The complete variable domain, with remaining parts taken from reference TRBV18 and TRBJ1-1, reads NAGVMQNPRHLVRRRGQEARLRCSPMKGHSHVYWYRQLPEEGLKFMVYLQKENIIDESGMPKERFSAEFPKEGPSILRIQQVVRGDSAAYFCASSPVQGNTEAFFGQGTRLTVV.

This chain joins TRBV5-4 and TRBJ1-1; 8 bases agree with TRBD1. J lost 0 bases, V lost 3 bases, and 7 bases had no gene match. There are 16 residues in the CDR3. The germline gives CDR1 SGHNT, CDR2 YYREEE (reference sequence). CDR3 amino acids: CASSSGQGGLNTEAFF. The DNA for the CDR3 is TGTGCCAGCAGCTCAGGACAGGGCGGCTTGAACACTGAAGCTTTCTTT.

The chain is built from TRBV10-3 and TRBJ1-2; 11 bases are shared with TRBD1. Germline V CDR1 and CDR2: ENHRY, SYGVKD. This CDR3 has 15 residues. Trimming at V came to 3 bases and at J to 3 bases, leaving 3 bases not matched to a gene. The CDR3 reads CAISDRGQGDYGYTF. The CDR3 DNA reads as TGTGCCATCAGTGATAGGGGACAGGGGGACTATGGCTACACCTTC.

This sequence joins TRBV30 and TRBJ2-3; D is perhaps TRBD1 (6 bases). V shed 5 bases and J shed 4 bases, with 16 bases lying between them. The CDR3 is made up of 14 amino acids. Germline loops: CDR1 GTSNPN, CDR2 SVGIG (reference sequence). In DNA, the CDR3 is TGTGCCTGGGGGGGACCACAGGGAGCAGATACGCAGTATTTT. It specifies CAWGGPQGADTQYF.